This TCR beta chain was identified in a study of siplizumab effects on memory and regulatory T cells. With regard to this clone: Antigen: not known.

Notes on the study in general: With siplizumab, cumulative frequency of CD4+ memory-derived alloreactive sequences dropped significantly.

The V end was cut by 4 bases, the J end by 0 bases, with 18 bases between. From germline, CDR1 is MDHEN and CDR2 SYDVKM. The CDR3 has 17 amino acids. TCRdb's table, derived via immunoSEQ multiplex PCR, lists solely in-frame clones and lacks some. The data hold roughly 93,000 clones, with roughly 94% observed a single time. V usage is TRBV28 and J usage is TRBJ1-2; D possibly corresponds to TRBD1 (5 bases). The TCR comes from a human donor in good health. Sequenced material: non-Treg CD4+ T cells sorted from blood. The CDR3 sequence is CASSSGTANPANYGYTF. CDR3 bases: TGTGCCAGCAGTTCCGGGACGGCCAACCCGGCTAACTATGGCTACACCTTC.